This T cell receptor (beta chain) was retrieved from a study of pediatric ulcerative colitis. The survey-level immunoSEQ assay was used. Clones were sequenced by immunoSEQ multiplex PCR, and TCRdb holds only the in-frame ones, with some missing. The sample contains roughly 54,000 clones, 87% of which appear only once. This clonotype was obtained from a boy aged 5-17 years who was a control in a study of pediatric ulcerative colitis. Material: blood.

In DNA form, the CDR3 reads TGTGCCATCAGTGAGTTAGCGGGAGGGCCGGATGAGCAGTTCTTC. This translates into CAISELAGGPDEQFF. V gene TRBV10-3 combines with J gene TRBJ2-1; TRBD2 matches 11 bases. The CDR3 runs to 15 residues. Germline CDR1 is ENHRY and CDR2 is SYGVKD. Trimming took 1 base from V and 8 from J; bases not matched to a gene: 4.